This TCR beta chain derives from a study of CD8+ T cells in alopecia areata (dated by TCRdb to 2016 to 2018). A note on the overall study: Treated patients were enrolled in an open-label pilot trial of oral tofacitinib, 5 to 10 mg twice daily, for moderate-to-severe alopecia areata. Tofacitinib was given for 6 to 18 months, followed by 6 months of follow-up off drug to assess delayed response and recurrence. RNA was obtained with the PAXgene miRNA kit for fixed scalp, the miRNeasy kit for PBMCs, and the RNeasy kit for mouse skin. On the human side, TCRbeta sequencing was run on scalp tissue and on sorted CD4+ and CD8+ peripheral blood T cells from healthy controls and from alopecia areata patients with either patchy or totalis/universalis disease. Clonality in the scalp was compared among normal scalp (n=4), patchy alopecia areata scalp (n=8), and alopecia totalis/universalis scalp (n=8). TCRbeta CDR3 regions were amplified by immunoSEQ multiplex PCR using 35 Vbeta forward and 13 Jbeta reverse primers. Tofacitinib-treated patients had biopsies at baseline and at 4 and 24 weeks of treatment, with a later scalp biopsy in several patients. High-throughput TCRbeta sequencing was used to examine T cell clonal expansion in alopecia areata in both the C3H/HeJ mouse model and human patients. Disease severity in treated patients was measured with the SALT score, which quantifies the percentage of affected scalp surface area.

Regarding this clone: The clone's antigen remains unknown. Base qualities are not recorded, but no much larger clone differs from it by a single base.

The treatment or condition label, read with the paper, signifies: oral pan-JAK inhibitor, 5-10 mg twice daily. From alopecia areata patients, peripheral blood was collected along with lesional scalp punch biopsies. PBMCs were isolated by density centrifugation and stained for CD3, CD4 and CD8, and CD4+ and CD8+ T cells were sorted on a FACSAria. The CDR3 spans 13 residues, from the cysteine through the phenylalanine. Only the CDR3 DNA is retained, 39 bases long and in frame from the first base. CDR1 and CDR2 are read off the germline V gene (reference sequence) as LNHDA and SQIVND. V is cut back by 10 bases and J by 4 bases, with 6 bases in the junction unmatched. Receptor amplification or capture employed the immunoSEQ multiplex PCR assay. For TCR sequencing, RNA was extracted from every sample and reverse transcribed into cDNA to serve as template. First-strand cDNA was synthesized using SuperScript III with a 2:1 mix of oligo-dT and random hexamers. A synthetic immune receptor repertoire was used to gauge amplification bias, and whatever bias remained was removed computationally. Per the original workflow: Raw reads were preprocessed for error removal, and CDR3 was defined according to IMGT conventions as running from the conserved cysteine to phenylalanine. Clonality was calculated as 1 minus Shannon entropy normalized by log2 of the number of productive unique TCRs. CD4 or CD8 identity of scalp clones was inferred by cross-referencing scalp TCRbeta sequences with sorted blood CD4 and CD8 repertoires. The clones in this table, taken by TCRdb from immuneACCESS, are in-frame only. Not every clone is retained; where verified, under half of the shortfall comes from an unresolved V gene, and the cause of the rest is unknown. V, J and clone size are taken as reported in that table, and D and trimming were inferred from the DNA itself. This sample gives about 94,000 clones in total; just over 70% of them show up just once. Jointly, the top ten make up 17% of the sample.

Broader findings and caveats from the paper: Lesional scalp, especially in alopecia totalis/universalis, showed higher clonality and more expanded CD8+ clones than normal scalp, suggesting antigenic drive. During tofacitinib treatment, many expanded lesional clones stuck around in both scalp and blood, and this persistence may partly explain why relapse happens after treatment is stopped. Because the treated cohort was small and had just a single nonresponder, larger studies are needed to establish links between baseline CD8+ expansion and response. Unlike mouse skin, which is dominated by gammadelta T cells, normal human skin has resident alphabeta T cells that are also sequenced, and this complicates analysis of the scalp TCR repertoire. Tofacitinib significantly lowered scalp clonality and the number of expanded CD8+ clones among the top 100 scalp clones. Shared TCR sequences between patients were less evident than in mice, which may be partly attributable to HLA diversity in the patient population.

The origin of this receptor is a human donor with alopecia areata. This specimen was CD8+ T cells sorted from blood, taken around week 44, from a patient treated with tofacitinib. The V and J genes are TRBV19 and TRBJ1-1; 10 middle bases align to TRBD1. In nucleotides, the sequence is TGTGCCACCGCGACAGGGGGCTTCACTGAAGCTTTCTTT. The translation is CATATGGFTEAFF.